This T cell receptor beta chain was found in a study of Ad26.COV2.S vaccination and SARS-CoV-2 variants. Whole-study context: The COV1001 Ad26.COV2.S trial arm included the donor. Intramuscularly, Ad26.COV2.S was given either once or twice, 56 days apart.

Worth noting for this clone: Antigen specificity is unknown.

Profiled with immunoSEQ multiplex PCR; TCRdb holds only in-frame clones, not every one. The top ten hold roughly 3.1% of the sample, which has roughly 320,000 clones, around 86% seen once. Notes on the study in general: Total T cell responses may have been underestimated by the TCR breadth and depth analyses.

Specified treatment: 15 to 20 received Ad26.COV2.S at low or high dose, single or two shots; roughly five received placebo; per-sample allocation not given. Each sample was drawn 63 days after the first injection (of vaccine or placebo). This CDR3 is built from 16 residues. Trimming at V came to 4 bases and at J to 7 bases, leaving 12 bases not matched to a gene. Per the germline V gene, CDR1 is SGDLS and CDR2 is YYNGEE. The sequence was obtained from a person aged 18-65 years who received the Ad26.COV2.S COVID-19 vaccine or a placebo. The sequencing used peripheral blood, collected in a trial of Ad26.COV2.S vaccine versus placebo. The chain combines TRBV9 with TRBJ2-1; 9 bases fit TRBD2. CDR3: CASSTSSGLALNEQFF. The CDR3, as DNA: TGTGCCAGCAGCACTAGCAGTGGACTAGCGCTTAATGAGCAGTTCTTC. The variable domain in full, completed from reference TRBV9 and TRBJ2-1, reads DSGVTQTPKHLITATGQRVTLRCSPRSGDLSVYWYQQSLDQGLQFLIQYYNGEERAKGNILERFSAQQFPDLHSELNLSSLELGDSALYFCASSTSSGLALNEQFFGPGTRLTVL.